This is a list of T cell receptor beta chains from one sample in a study of regulatory T cells in long-lasting Graves disease. In TCRdb, the multiplex PCR reads were re-called with MiXCR into one record per CDR3 protein. The sample yields some 450,000 distinct CDR3 sequences, roughly a quarter seen once. The material sequenced was peripheral blood mononuclear cells (PBMCs), taken when the disease was refractory, from a patient treated with antithyroid drugs. These receptors were taken from a female donor with Graves disease. The CDR3 runs from the conserved cysteine through the conserved F or W. A D gene is named only where the DNA matches it firmly. Part of the rows lack a size; the others show once, few, many or a class for expanded clones.

15,TRBJ1-2,NA,TRBV20-1,many,TGCAGTGCTAGAAAGCAGGGTATGGCTAACTATGGCTACACCTTC,CSARKQGMANYGYTF
15,TRBJ2-7,NA,TRBV12-3/TRBV12-4,many,TGTGCCAGCAGTTGGGAATCTCGCAAAACCTACGAGCAGTACTTC,CASSWESRKTYEQYF
15,TRBJ2-7,NA,TRBV9,few,TGTGCCAGCAGCCCTTTGGATGGGCCCCGCTACGAGCAGTACTTC,CASSPLDGPRYEQYF
13,TRBJ2-2,NA,TRBV27,few,TGTGCCAGCCGATCTTCAGGGTCCGGGGAGCTGTTTTTT,CASRSSGSGELFF
14,TRBJ2-7,NA,TRBV20-1,once,TGCAGTGCTAGAGATCTGGCAGAACCCTACGAGCAGTACTTC,CSARDLAEPYEQYF
15,TRBJ2-1,NA,TRBV6-5,many,TGTGCCAGCAGTTACTTTAGTACCTCCTACAATGAGCAGTTCTTC,CASSYFSTSYNEQFF
11,TRBJ2-4,NA,TRBV28,few,TGTGCCAGCAGTTCCGAATACCTACTGTACTTC,CASSSEYLLYF
17,TRBJ2-1,TRBD2,TRBV28,NA,TGTGCCAGCAGGACGTCAGGACTAGCGGAGGTCTACAATGAGCAGTTCTTC,CASRTSGLAEVYNEQFF
16,TRBJ1-4,NA,TRBV7-8,many,TGTGCCAGCAGCCCCCGACGGGCAGGGTCAAATGAAAAACTGTTTTTT,CASSPRRAGSNEKLFF
14,TRBJ1-1,NA,TRBV20-1,many,TGCAGTGCCACAAACTCACAGCGGAACACTGAAGCTTTCTTT,CSATNSQRNTEAFF
16,TRBJ2-4,NA,TRBV20-1,NA,TGCAGTGCGAGGGTACGGAGTGAGCTTAGCAAAAACATTCAGTACTTC,CSARVRSELSKNIQYF
14,TRBJ2-5,NA,TRBV28,many,TGTGCCAGCAGCTCGGACCGGAGGTCAGAGACCCAGTACTTC,CASSSDRRSETQYF
13,TRBJ1-1,TRBD1,TRBV7-9,NA,TGTGCCGGAAGCGGGACAGGGAGGGTTGAAGCTTTCTTT,CAGSGTGRVEAFF
16,TRBJ2-7,NA,TRBV20-1,NA,TGCAGTGCCTTCACGTCAGCTAGTCGAGGTGTTTTCGAGCAGTACTTC,CSAFTSASRGVFEQYF
18,TRBJ2-7,TRBD1,TRBV28,many,TGTGCCAGCAGTCCCCCGGGACAGGTAATGTCAAACTCCTACGAGCAGTACTTC,CASSPPGQVMSNSYEQYF
15,TRBJ2-2,NA,TRBV12-3/TRBV12-4,NA,TGTGCCAGCAGTTTTAGGACTTCGAACACCGGGGAGCTGTTTTTT,CASSFRTSNTGELFF
14,TRBJ1-1,NA,TRBV28,many,TGTGCCAGCAGTCATCGGACGGACAACACTGAAGCTTTCTTT,CASSHRTDNTEAFF
12,TRBJ1-1,NA,TRBV6-2/TRBV6-3,few,TGTGCCAGCAGTTACCCCGCTATTGAAGCTTTCTTT,CASSYPAIEAFF
15,TRBJ2-7,NA,TRBV20-1,NA,TGCAGTGCTAGAGATCTGGGCCAGTCCTCCTACGAGCAGTACTTC,CSARDLGQSSYEQYF
13,TRBJ2-1,NA,TRBV6-2/TRBV6-3,NA,TGTGCCAGCAGTTATGGGACTTCATCCGAGCAGTTCTTC,CASSYGTSSEQFF
14,TRBJ2-3,TRBD1,TRBV5-1,NA,TGCGCCAGCAGCGGCAGGGGGCCCACAGATACGCAGTATTTT,CASSGRGPTDTQYF
13,TRBJ1-1,TRBD1,TRBV20-1,NA,TGCAGTGTGGCAGGGGGCGTGTACACTGAAGCTTTCTTT,CSVAGGVYTEAFF
18,TRBJ1-5,TRBD1,TRBV6-5,NA,TGTGCCAGCAGTTACTTTTTAGGACAGGGGGCTTCTGGCCAGCCCCAGCATTTT,CASSYFLGQGASGQPQHF
18,TRBJ2-6,TRBD2,TRBV2,many,TGTGCCAGCAGTGGACTAGCGGGAGGGCCGGCGGGGGCCAACGTCCTGACTTTC,CASSGLAGGPAGANVLTF
14,TRBJ2-4,NA,TRBV20-1,NA,TGCAGTGCTGGTACGGAACTAGCCAAAAACATTCAGTACTTC,CSAGTELAKNIQYF
16,TRBJ1-2,NA,TRBV29-1,many,TGCAGCGTTGAAGATTATCGGGGGCCAGGGAGCTATGGCTACACCTTC,CSVEDYRGPGSYGYTF
13,TRBJ1-1,TRBD1,TRBV20-1,few,TGCAGTGCTATGGGACAGGGGAACACTGAAGCTTTCTTT,CSAMGQGNTEAFF
13,TRBJ1-1,NA,TRBV2,many,TGTGCCAGCAAAAGACAGTGGAACACTGAAGCTTTCTTT,CASKRQWNTEAFF
13,TRBJ2-7,NA,TRBV11-2,many,TGTGCCAGCAGACGACGGAGCTCCTACGAGCAGTACTTC,CASRRRSSYEQYF
14,TRBJ1-2,TRBD1,TRBV6-1,many,TGTGCCAGCAGGCCGACAGGGGGGAACTATGGCTACACCTTC,CASRPTGGNYGYTF
13,TRBJ2-5,NA,TRBV24-1,few,TGTGCCACCAGTGATTCCCCGTGGGCGAAAAAGTACTTC,CATSDSPWAKKYF
15,TRBJ2-2,TRBD1,TRBV20-1,many,TGCAGTGCTAGACCCCGGGACAGATTCACCGGGGAGCTGTTTTTT,CSARPRDRFTGELFF
14,TRBJ1-1,TRBD1,TRBV6-4,few,TGTGCCAGAGGGTTAGGGACAGGCGGGGCTGAAGCTTTCTTT,CARGLGTGGAEAFF
15,TRBJ2-7,TRBD1,TRBV10-3,many,TGTGCCATCAGTGATTGGACAGGGGGCTCCTACGAGCAGTACTTC,CAISDWTGGSYEQYF
15,TRBJ1-5,NA,TRBV2,many,TGTGCCAGCAGTGAAGTCAGGCAATCCAATCAGCCCCAGCATTTT,CASSEVRQSNQPQHF
14,TRBJ1-5,TRBD1,TRBV6-1,many,TGTGCCACCTGGGGCGGGACAGATTATCAGCCCCAGCATTTT,CATWGGTDYQPQHF
14,TRBJ2-7,NA,TRBV9,once,TGTGCCAGCAGCCAGGGGGGGAGCGGGCCCGAGCAGTACTTC,CASSQGGSGPEQYF
14,TRBJ2-7,NA,TRBV6-1,many,TGTGCCAGCAGTGAACAGGCGGCCACCTACGAGCAGTACTTC,CASSEQAATYEQYF
15,TRBJ1-2,TRBD1,TRBV2,many,TGTGCCAGCATGGCCCCGGGACAGGCCAGTTATGGCTACACCTTC,CASMAPGQASYGYTF
14,TRBJ2-7,TRBD1,TRBV6-5,few,TGTGCCAGCAGTTACCTGGGACAGGCATACGAGCAGTACTTC,CASSYLGQAYEQYF
16,TRBJ2-1,NA,TRBV7-2,medium-sized,TGTGCCAGCAGCTTAAGACAGAAGGGGAATAGCAATGAGCAGTTCTTC,CASSLRQKGNSNEQFF
22,TRBJ2-1,NA,TRBV24-1,few,TGTGCCACCAGTGATCCACGAACTCCACGGCTAGCGCCCCAGAGCTCCTACAATGAGCAGTTCTTC,CATSDPRTPRLAPQSSYNEQFF
15,TRBJ2-7,NA,TRBV25-1,many,TGTGCCAGCAGTGAATTCCTCGCAGGGAACTACGAGCAGTACTTC,CASSEFLAGNYEQYF
17,TRBJ2-4,NA,TRBV27,NA,TGTGCCAGCAGCGACGGAACCGACTACGTAGCCAAAAACATTCAGTACTTC,CASSDGTDYVAKNIQYF
18,TRBJ2-5,NA,TRBV3-2,NA,TGTGCCAGCAGCCAAGATCCCGGGCTACGGGAGTTCGGGGAGACCCAGTACTTC,CASSQDPGLREFGETQYF
14,TRBJ1-2,NA,TRBV6-9,NA,TGTGCCAGCAGTTACTCCCAGGGCCGAGGTGGCTACACCTTC,CASSYSQGRGGYTF
15,TRBJ1-4,NA,TRBV2,many,TGTGCCAGCCTCCGACAGCAAGCAACTAATGAAAAACTGTTTTTT,CASLRQQATNEKLFF
16,TRBJ2-5,NA,TRBV15,many,TGTGCCACCAGCACAGGACAGTTCACCCCCTTACCTCCTCAGTACTTC,CATSTGQFTPLPPQYF
14,TRBJ2-7,NA,TRBV2,many,TGTGCCAGCAGTGAAGCGTTTCTGGGAGACGAGCAGTACTTC,CASSEAFLGDEQYF
13,TRBJ2-2,NA,TRBV19,NA,TGTGCCAGTAGTATTTCTAGCCTCGGGGAGCTGTTTTTT,CASSISSLGELFF
12,TRBJ1-3,NA,TRBV28,many,TGTGCCAGCAGTTTTAGGGGAAACACCATATATTTT,CASSFRGNTIYF
11,TRBJ2-7,NA,TRBV30,NA,TGTGCCTGGGGATTTGGCTACGAGCAGTACTTC,CAWGFGYEQYF
16,TRBJ2-1,TRBD2,TRBV11-2,NA,TGTGCCAGCAGCTTGCACCCGGGACTAAGGGGCAATGAGCAGTTCTTC,CASSLHPGLRGNEQFF